This entry lists 9 T cell receptor beta chains sequenced from one sample in a study of siplizumab effects on memory and regulatory T cells. TCRdb keeps only in-frame clones here, not all; method: immunoSEQ multiplex PCR. The sample lists around 65,000 clones; 79% were seen once. Material: memory CD4+ T cells sorted from blood. The receptors come from a human donor in good health.

The chain uses TRBV28 and TRBJ2-7; D possibly corresponds to TRBD1 (5 bases). CDR1 and CDR2 (germline): MDHEN, SYDVKM. The CDR3 has 14 residues. V gave up 6 bases and J gave up 2 bases, with 14 bases separating them. The CDR3 reads CASRKRQKAYEQYF. The CDR3 nucleotides are TGTGCCAGCAGGAAAAGACAGAAGGCCTACGAGCAGTACTTC.

The chain is built from TRBV5-4 and TRBJ1-1; the D is unclear. Germline V gene sequence: CDR1 SGHNT, CDR2 YYREEE (reference sequence). The CDR3 runs 16 residues. Trimming removed 1 base from V and 3 bases from J, with 16 bases in between. CDR3 nucleotides: TGTGCCAGCAGCTTGAAGCATTTCTACGGGGACACTGAAGCTTTCTTT. Translated, it gives CASSLKHFYGDTEAFF.

The CDR3 region has the DNA TGTGCCACCAGTCAAGACCAGGGCTCTGGCCCCCTCCACTTT. Amino acid sequence: CATSQDQGSGPLHF. V and J are TRBV15 and TRBJ1-6, with a tentative D call TRBD1 (5 bases). This CDR3 has 14 amino acids. Deletions cut 6 bases from V and 13 bases from J, with 19 bases between. CDR1 is LNHNV and CDR2 is YYDKDF in the germline V gene (reference sequence).

This chain connects TRBV1 to TRBJ2-2; the tabulated D call, TRBD2, remains unverified against the DNA. TRBV1 is marked as a pseudogene. CDR3 length: 14 residues. The CDR3 DNA is TGCACCAGCAGCCATTGCGGGGGGACTGGGGAGCTGTTTTTT. Protein product: CTSSHCGGTGELFF.

The chain recombines TRBV18 with TRBJ2-4, with D unresolved. The germline CDR1 and CDR2 sequences are KGHSH and LQKENI. Deletions cut 6 bases from V and 7 bases from J, with 7 bases between. The CDR3 runs to 11 residues. CDR3 in amino acids: CASSLGNIQYF. The CDR3 DNA is TGTGCCAGCTCCCTCGGGAACATTCAGTACTTC. Supplemented by reference TRBV18 and TRBJ2-4, the full variable domain reads NAGVMQNPRHLVRRRGQEARLRCSPMKGHSHVYWYRQLPEEGLKFMVYLQKENIIDESGMPKERFSAEFPKEGPSILRIQQVVRGDSAAYFCASSLGNIQYFGAGTRLSVL.

CDR3 nucleotides: TGTGCCACCAGCAGACCAACCGGGGTTGAAGCTTTCTTT. Amino acid sequence: CATSRPTGVEAFF. The chain couples TRBV15 to TRBJ1-1; D is uncertain. This CDR3 comprises 13 residues. Germline assignment: CDR1 LNHNV and CDR2 YYDKDF (reference sequence). Trimming removed 2 bases at V and 7 bases at J, with 11 bases between.

The chain couples TRBV7-7 to TRBJ2-7; D is tentatively TRBD1 or TRBD2 (5 bases each). The CDR3 has 14 residues. From germline, CDR1 is SSHAT and CDR2 FNYEAQ (reference sequence). Trimming left V 1 base short and J 7 bases short, with 14 bases between. CDR3 DNA: TGTGCCAGCAGCTTAGTTCATGGGGGTGGGGAGCAGTACTTC. It is translated as CASSLVHGGGEQYF. Drawing the rest from reference TRBV7-7 and TRBJ2-7, the complete variable domain is GAGVSQSPRYKVTKRGQDVTLRCDPISSHATLYWYQQALGQGPEFLTYFNYEAQPDKSGLPSDRFSAERPEGSISTLTIQRTEQRDSAMYRCASSLVHGGGEQYFGPGTRLTVT.

This clone was observed a few times. The chain couples TRBV7-2 to TRBJ2-7, with 9 positions matching TRBD1. Looked up from germline, CDR1 is SGHTA and CDR2 is FQGNSA. J gave up 6 bases and V 5 bases, and 5 bases lay outside the gene matches. The CDR3 is 13 residues long. CDR3 residues: CASSPGTGTEQYF. CDR3 DNA: TGTGCCAGCAGCCCGGGGACAGGGACCGAGCAGTACTTC.

Written as DNA, the CDR3 is TGTGCCAGCAGCTTACAGGGGACTAGCGGGGTAGAGACCCAGTACTTC. Its translation is CASSLQGTSGVETQYF. The rearrangement joins TRBV11-2 to TRBJ2-5; 13 nucleotides align to TRBD2. The CDR3 spans 16 residues. Germline V gene lookup returns CDR1 SGHAT and CDR2 FQNNGV. Trimming removed 2 bases from V and 4 bases from J; junction bases left unmatched: 4. The variable domain in full, with the rest retrieved from reference TRBV11-2 and TRBJ2-5, is EAGVAQSPRYKIIEKRQSVAFWCNPISGHATLYWYQQILGQGPKLLIQFQNNGVVDDSQLPKDRFSAERLKGVDSTLKIQPAKLEDSAVYLCASSLQGTSGVETQYFGPGTRLLVL.